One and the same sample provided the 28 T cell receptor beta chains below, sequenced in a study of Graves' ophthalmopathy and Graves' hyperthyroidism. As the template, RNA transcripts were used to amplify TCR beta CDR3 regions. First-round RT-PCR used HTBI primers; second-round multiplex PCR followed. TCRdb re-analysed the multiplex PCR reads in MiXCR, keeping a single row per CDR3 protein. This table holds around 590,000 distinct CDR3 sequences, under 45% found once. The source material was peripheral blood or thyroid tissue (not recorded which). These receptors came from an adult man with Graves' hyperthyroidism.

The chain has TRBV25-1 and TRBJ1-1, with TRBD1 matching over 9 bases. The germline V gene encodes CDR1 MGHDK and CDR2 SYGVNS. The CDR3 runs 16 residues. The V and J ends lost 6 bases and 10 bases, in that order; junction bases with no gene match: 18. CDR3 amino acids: CASRPRTGEGDRVAFF. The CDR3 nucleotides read TGTGCCAGCAGGCCGAGGACAGGGGAAGGGGACAGGGTAGCTTTCTTT.

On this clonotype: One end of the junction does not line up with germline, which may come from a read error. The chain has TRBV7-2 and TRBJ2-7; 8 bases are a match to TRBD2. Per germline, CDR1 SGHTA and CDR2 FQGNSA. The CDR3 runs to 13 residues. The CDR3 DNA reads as TGCGCCAGCAGCGGGGGACTACACTACGAGCAGTACTTC. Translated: CASSGGLHYEQYF.

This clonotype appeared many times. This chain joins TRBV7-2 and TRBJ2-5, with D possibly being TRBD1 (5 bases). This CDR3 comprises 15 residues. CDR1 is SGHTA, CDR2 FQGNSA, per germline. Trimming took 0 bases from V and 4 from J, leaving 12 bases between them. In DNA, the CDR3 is TGTGCCAGCAGCTTAGCCCCAGGGTTCATAGAGACCCAGTACTTC. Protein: CASSLAPGFIETQYF.

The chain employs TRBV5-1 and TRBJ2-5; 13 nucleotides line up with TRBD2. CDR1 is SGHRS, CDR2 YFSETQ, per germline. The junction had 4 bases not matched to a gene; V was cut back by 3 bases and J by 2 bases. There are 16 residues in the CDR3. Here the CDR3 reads CASSSGLAGVQETQYF. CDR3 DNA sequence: TGCGCCAGCAGCTCCGGACTAGCGGGGGTGCAAGAGACCCAGTACTTC.

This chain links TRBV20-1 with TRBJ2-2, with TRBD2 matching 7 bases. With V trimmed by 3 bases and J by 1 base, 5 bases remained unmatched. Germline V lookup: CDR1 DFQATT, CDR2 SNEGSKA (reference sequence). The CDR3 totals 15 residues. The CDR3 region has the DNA TGCAGTGCTAGGGGAGCTAGCGGGAACACCGGGGAGCTGTTTTTT. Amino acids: CSARGASGNTGELFF.

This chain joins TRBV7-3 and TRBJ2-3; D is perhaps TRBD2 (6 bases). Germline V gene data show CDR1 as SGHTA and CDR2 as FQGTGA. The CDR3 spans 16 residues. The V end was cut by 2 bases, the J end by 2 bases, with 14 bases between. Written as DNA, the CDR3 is TGTGCCAGCAGCTTAGCGACGCGGGGCCCCACAGATACGCAGTATTTT. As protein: CASSLATRGPTDTQYF.

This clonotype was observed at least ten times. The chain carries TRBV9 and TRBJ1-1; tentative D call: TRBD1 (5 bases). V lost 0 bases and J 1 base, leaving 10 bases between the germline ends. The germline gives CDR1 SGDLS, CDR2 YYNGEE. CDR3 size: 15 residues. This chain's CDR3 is CASSVEGSWNTEAFF. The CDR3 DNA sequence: TGTGCCAGCAGCGTAGAGGGGAGCTGGAACACTGAAGCTTTCTTT.

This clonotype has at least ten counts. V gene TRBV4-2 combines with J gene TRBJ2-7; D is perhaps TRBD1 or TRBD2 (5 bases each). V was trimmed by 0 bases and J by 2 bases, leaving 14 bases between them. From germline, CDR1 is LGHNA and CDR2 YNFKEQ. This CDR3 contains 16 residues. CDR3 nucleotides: TGTGCCAGCAGCCAAGACGGGGCAGACCAGACCTACGAGCAGTACTTC. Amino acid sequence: CASSQDGADQTYEQYF.

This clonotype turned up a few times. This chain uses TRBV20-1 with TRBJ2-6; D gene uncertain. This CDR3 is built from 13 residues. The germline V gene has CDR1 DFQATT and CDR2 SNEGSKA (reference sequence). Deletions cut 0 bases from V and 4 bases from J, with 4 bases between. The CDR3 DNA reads TGCAGTGCTAGAGATAGAGGGGCCAACGTCCTGACTTTC. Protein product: CSARDRGANVLTF.

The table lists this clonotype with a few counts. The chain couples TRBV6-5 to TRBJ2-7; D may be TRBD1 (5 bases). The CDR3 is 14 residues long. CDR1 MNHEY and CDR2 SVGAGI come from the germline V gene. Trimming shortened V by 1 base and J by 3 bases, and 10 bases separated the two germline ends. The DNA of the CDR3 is TGTGCCAGCAGTTACTTGGCAGGGAACTACGAGCAGTACTTC. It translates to CASSYLAGNYEQYF.

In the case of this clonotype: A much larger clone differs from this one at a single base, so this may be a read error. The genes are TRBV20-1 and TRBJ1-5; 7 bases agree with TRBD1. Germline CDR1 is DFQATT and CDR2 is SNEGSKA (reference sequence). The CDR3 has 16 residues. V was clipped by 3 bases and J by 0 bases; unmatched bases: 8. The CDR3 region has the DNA TGCAGTGCTAGTGTGAAACAGGGGAATAGCAATCAGCCCCAGCATTTT. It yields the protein CSASVKQGNSNQPQHF.

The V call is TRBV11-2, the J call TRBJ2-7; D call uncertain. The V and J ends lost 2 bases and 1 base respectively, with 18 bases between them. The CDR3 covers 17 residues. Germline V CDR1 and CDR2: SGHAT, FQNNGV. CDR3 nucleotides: TGTGCCAGCAGCTTAAAAGGCCACGCACAAAATTCCTACGAGCAGTACTTC. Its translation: CASSLKGHAQNSYEQYF. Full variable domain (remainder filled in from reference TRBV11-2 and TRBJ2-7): EAGVAQSPRYKIIEKRQSVAFWCNPISGHATLYWYQQILGQGPKLLIQFQNNGVVDDSQLPKDRFSAERLKGVDSTLKIQPAKLEDSAVYLCASSLKGHAQNSYEQYFGPGTRLTVT.

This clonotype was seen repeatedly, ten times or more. DNA for the CDR3: TGTGCCAGCAGCCAAGATAGAACAGCCATGAACACTGAAGCTTTCTTT. Protein: CASSQDRTAMNTEAFF. This sequence joins TRBV14 and TRBJ1-1; D is uncertain. The CDR3 consists of 16 residues. Per germline, CDR1 SGHDN and CDR2 FVKESK. Trimming left V 0 bases short and J 0 bases short, with 11 bases between.

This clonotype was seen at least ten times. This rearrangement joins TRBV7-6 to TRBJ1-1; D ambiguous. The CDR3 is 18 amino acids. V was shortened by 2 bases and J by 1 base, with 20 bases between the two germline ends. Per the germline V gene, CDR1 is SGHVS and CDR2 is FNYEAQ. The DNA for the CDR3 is TGTGCCAGCAGCTTAAGATCCGCTGGTAGTTGGGGGAACACTGAAGCTTTCTTT. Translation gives CASSLRSAGSWGNTEAFF.

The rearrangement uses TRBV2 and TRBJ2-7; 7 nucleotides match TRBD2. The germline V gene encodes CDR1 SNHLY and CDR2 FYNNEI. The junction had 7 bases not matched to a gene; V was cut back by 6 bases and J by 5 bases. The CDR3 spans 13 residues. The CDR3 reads CASRFASGDEQYF. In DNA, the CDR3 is TGTGCCAGCAGATTTGCTAGCGGAGACGAGCAGTACTTC.

CDR3 sequence: CSARDPGQGRETQHF. The DNA of the CDR3 is TGCAGTGCTAGAGACCCGGGACAGGGACGCGAGACCCAGCATTTT. The chain combines TRBV20-1 with TRBJ1-5; TRBD1 matches at 9 bases. The CDR3 has 15 residues. V lost 0 bases, J lost 11 bases, and 11 bases stayed unmatched. Germline CDR1 reads DFQATT; CDR2 reads SNEGSKA (reference sequence).

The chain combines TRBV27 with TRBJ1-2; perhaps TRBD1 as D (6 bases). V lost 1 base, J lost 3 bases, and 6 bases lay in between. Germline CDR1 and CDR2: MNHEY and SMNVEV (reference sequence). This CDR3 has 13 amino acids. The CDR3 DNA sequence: TGTGCCAGCAGTTTATACAGGGACTATGGCTACACCTTC. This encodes CASSLYRDYGYTF.

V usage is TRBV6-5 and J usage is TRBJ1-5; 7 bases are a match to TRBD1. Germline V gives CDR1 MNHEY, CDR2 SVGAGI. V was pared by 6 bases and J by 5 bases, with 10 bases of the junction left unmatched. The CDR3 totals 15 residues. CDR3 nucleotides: TGTGCCAGCAGCCCCGGGACAGAAGGCCATCAGCCCCAGCATTTT. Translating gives CASSPGTEGHQPQHF.

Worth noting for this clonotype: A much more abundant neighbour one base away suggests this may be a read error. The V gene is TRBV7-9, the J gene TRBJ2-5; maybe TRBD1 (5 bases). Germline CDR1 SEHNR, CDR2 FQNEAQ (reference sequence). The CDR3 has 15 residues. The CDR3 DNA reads TGTGCCAGCGGCTTAGGGGCAGGGAATCAAGAGACCCAGTACTTC. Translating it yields CASGLGAGNQETQYF.

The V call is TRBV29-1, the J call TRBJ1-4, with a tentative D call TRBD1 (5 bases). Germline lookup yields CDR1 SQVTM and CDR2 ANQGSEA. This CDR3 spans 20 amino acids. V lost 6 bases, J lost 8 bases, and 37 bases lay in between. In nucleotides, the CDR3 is TGCAGCGTAGCCGGGACGGGCCTAAACACCGGGGAGGGCAGGGACGAAAAACTGTTTTTT. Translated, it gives CSVAGTGLNTGEGRDEKLFF.

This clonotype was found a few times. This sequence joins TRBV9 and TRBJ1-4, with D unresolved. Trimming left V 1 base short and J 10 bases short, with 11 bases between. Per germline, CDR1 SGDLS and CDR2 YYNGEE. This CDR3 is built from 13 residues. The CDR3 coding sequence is TGTGCCAGCAGCGTACTGGGTGTGGGAAAACTGTTTTTT. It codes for CASSVLGVGKLFF.

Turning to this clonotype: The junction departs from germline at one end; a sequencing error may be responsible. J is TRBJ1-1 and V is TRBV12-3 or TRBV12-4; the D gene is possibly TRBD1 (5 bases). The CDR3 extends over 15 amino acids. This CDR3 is CASSLAGTVNTEVFF. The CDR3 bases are TGTGCCAGCAGTTTAGCCGGGACGGTGAACACTGAAGTTTTCTTT.

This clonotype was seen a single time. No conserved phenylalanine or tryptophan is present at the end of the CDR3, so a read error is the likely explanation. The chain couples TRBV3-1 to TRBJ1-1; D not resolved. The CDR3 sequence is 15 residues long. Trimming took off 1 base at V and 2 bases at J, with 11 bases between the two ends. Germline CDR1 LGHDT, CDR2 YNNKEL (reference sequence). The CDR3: CASSQATVGNTEAFL. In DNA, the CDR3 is TGTGCCAGCAGCCAAGCCACGGTCGGAAACACTGAAGCTTTCCTT.

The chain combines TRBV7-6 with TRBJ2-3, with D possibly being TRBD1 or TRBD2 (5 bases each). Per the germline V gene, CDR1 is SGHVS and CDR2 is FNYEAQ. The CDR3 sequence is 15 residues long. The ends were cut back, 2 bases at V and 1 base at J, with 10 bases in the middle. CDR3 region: CASSLKRGGTDTQYF. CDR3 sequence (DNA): TGTGCCAGCAGCTTAAAAAGGGGAGGCACAGATACGCAGTATTTT.

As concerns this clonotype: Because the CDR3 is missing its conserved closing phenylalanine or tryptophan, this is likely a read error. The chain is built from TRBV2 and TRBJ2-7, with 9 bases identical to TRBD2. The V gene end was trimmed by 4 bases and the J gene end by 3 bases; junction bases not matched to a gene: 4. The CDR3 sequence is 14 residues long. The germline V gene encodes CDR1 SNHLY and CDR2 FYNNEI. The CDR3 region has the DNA TGTGCCAGCAGTGTGGCTAGCGGGAACTACGAGCAGTACTCC. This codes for CASSVASGNYEQYS.

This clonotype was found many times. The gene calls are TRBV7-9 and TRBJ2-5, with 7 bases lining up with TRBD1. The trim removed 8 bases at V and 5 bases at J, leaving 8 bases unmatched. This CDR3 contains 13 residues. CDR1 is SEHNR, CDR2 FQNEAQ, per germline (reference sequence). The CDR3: CASARGTEETQYF. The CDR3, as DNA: TGTGCCAGCGCCAGGGGGACGGAGGAGACCCAGTACTTC.

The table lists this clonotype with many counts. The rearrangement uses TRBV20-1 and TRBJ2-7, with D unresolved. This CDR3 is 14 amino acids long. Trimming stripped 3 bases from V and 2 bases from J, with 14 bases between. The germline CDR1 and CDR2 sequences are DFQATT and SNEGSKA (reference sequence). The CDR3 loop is CSARTREAAYEQYF. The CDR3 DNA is TGCAGTGCTAGGACGAGAGAGGCCGCCTACGAGCAGTACTTC.

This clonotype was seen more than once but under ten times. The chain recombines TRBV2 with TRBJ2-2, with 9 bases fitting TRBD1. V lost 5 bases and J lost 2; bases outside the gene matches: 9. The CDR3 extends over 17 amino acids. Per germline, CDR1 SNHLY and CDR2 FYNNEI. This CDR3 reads CASSTQGALSNTGELFF. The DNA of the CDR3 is TGTGCCAGCAGTACACAGGGGGCTCTATCTAACACCGGGGAGCTGTTTTTT.